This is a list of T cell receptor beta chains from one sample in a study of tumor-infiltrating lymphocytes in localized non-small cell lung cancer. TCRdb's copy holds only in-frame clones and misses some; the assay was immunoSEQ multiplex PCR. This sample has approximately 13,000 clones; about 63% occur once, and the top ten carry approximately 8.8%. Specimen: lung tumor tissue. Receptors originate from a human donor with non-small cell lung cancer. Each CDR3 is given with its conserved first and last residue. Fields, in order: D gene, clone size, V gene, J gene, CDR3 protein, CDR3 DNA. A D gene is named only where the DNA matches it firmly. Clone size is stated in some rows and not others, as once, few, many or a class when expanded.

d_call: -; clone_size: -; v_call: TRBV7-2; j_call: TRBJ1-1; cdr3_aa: CASSQTGPLITEAFF; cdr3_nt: TGTGCCAGCAGCCAAACAGGCCCCTTAATTACTGAAGCTTTCTTT
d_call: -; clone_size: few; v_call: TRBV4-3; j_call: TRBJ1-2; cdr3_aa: CASSGGTYINYGYTF; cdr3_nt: TGCGCCAGCAGCGGAGGGACCTATATCAACTATGGCTACACCTTC
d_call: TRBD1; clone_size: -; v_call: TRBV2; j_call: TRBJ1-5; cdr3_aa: CASRVGTGSNQPQHF; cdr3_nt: TGTGCCAGCAGGGTAGGGACAGGGTCCAATCAGCCCCAGCATTTT
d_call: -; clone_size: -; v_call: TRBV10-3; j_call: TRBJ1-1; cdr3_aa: CAVGRMNTEAFF; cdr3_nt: TGTGCGGTCGGCAGGATGAACACTGAAGCTTTCTTT
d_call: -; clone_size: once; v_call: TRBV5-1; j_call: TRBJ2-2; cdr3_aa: CASSLGSYTGELFF; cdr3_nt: TGCGCCAGCAGCTTGGGGTCCTACACCGGGGAGCTGTTTTTT
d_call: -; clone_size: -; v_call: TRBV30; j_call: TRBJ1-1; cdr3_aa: CASGGPGAITEAFF; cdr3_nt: TGTGCCTCGGGGGGTCCAGGGGCTATCACTGAAGCTTTCTTT
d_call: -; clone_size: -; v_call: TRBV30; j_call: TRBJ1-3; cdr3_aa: CAWSVRGSGNTIYF; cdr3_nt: TGTGCCTGGAGTGTCCGGGGGTCTGGAAACACCATATATTTT
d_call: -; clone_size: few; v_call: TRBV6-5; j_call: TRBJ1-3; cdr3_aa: CASSYSLGSGNTIYF; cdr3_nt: TGTGCCAGCAGTTACTCGTTGGGCTCTGGAAACACCATATATTTT
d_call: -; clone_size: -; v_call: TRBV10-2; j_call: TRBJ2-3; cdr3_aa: CASLGWDAQYRDTQYF; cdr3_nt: TGCGCCAGCTTGGGGTGGGACGCACAATACCGGGATACGCAGTATTTT
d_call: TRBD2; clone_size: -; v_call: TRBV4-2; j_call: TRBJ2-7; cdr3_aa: CASSQDPRLAYHEQYF; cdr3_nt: TGTGCCAGCAGCCAAGATCCAAGACTAGCGTACCACGAGCAGTACTTC
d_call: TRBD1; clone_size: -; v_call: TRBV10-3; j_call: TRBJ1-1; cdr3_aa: CAISDQGGRTEAFF; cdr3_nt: TGTGCCATCAGTGACCAGGGGGGGAGAACTGAAGCTTTCTTT
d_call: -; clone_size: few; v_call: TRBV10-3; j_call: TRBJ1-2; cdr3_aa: CAISESGGHYGYTF; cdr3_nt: TGTGCCATCAGTGAGTCGGGGGGTCACTATGGCTACACCTTC
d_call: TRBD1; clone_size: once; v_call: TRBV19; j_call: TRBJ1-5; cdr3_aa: CASSSTGGHQPQHF; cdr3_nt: TGTGCCAGTAGTTCAACAGGGGGGCATCAGCCCCAGCATTTT
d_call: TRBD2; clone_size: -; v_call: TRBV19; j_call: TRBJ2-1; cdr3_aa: CASSIVKAGYNEQFF; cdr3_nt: TGTGCCAGTAGTATAGTCAAAGCGGGGTACAATGAGCAGTTCTTC
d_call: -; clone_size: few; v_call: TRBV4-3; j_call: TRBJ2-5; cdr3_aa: CASSQAVNGGRETQYF; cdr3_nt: TGCGCCAGCAGCCAAGCCGTTAACGGGGGCCGGGAGACCCAGTACTTC
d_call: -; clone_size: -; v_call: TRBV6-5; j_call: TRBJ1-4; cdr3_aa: CASRSPTDNEKLFF; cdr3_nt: TGTGCCAGCAGATCTCCGACAGATAATGAAAAACTGTTTTTT
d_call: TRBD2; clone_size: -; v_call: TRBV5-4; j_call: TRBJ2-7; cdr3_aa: CASSEKQGRVGYEQYF; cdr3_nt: TGTGCCAGCAGCGAAAAACAAGGGAGGGTTGGCTACGAGCAGTACTTC